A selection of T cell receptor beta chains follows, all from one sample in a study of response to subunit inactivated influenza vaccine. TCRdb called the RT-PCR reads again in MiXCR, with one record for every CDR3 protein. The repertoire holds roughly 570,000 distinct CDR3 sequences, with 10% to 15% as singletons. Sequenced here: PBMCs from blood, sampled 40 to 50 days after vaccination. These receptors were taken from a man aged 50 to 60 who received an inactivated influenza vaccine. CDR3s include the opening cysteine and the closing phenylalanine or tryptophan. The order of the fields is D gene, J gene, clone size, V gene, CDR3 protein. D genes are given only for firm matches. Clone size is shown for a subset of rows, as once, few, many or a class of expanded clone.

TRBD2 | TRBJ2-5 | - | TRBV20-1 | CSAKGTSGRLETQYF
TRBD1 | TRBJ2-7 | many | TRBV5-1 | CASSSGTGVSYEQYF
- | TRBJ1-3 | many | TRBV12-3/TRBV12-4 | CASSWAGSSGNTIYF
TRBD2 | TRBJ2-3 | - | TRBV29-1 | CGHSGGGTDTQYF
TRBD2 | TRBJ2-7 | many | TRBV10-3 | CAISESGLGSYEQYF
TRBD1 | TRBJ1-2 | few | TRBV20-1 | CSAAPGQGGNYGYTF
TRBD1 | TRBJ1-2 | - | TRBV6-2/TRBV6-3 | CASRPTPAGGYGYTF
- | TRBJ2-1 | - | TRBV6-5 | CASSYGGATYNEQFF
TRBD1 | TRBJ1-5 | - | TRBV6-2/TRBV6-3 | CASRRTGANQPQHF
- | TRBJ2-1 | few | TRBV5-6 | CASSLFLVQYNEQFF
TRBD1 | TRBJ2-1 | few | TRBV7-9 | CASSDRGQVNEQFF
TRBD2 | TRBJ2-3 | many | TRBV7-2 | CASSASGGTDTQYF
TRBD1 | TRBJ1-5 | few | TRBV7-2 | CASSLLGQGQPQHF
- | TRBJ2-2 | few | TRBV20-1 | CSAQTVNTGELFF
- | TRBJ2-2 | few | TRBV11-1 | CASSWTGPLTLNTGELFF
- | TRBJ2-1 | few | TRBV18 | CASSPDGQGQFF
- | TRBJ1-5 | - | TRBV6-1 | CASTGPRARSNQPQHF
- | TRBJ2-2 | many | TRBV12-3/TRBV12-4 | CASSLGLGNTGELFF
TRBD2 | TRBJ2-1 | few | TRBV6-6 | CASQGGGAYEQFF
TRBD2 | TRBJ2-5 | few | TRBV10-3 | CAISESSLRAGGFETQYF
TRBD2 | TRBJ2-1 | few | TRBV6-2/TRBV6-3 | CARKLAGVNEQFF
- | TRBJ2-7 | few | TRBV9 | CASSASSNGAYEQYF
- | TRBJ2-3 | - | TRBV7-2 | CASSPWGGTDTQYF
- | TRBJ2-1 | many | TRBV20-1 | CSARGRDHEQFF
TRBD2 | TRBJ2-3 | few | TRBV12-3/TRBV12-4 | CASSPPGLAADTQYF
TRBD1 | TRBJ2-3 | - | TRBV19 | CASSTGQGLNTQYF
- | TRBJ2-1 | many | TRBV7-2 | CASSLAGSLGNEQFF
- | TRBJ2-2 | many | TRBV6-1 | CASLRYPGGELFF
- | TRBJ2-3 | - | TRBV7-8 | CASSLRRGFGREGADTQYF
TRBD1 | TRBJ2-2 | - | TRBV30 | CAWRVMGRGPPGELFF
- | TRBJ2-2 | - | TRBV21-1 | CASSNPRRGGTGELFF
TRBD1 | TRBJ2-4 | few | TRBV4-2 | CASSPGQGVFLAKNIQYF
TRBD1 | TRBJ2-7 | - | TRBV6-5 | CASSYSPGQSYEQYF
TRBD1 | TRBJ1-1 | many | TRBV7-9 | CASSYGQGATEAFF
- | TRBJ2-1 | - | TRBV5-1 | CASSSGSPPSGEQFF
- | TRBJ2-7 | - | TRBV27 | CASSLRLSGYEQYF
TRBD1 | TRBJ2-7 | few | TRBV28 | CASRRTGPSEQYF
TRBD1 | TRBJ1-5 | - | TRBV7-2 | CASSPGTGVFQPQHF
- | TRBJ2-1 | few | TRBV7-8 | CASSLNRELSEQFF
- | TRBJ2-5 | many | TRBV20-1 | CSAFRETQYF
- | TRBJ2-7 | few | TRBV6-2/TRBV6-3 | CASSLSNSEQYF
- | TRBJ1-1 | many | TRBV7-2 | CASSSQMNTEAFF
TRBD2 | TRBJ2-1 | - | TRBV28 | CASRPAGAYEQFF
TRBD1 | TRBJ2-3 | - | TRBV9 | CASSLRQGAKDTQYF
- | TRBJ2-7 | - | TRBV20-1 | CSAHQSNSYEQYF
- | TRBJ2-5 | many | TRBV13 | CASSLENRAGETQYF
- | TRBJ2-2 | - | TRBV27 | CASSSRQPNTGELFF
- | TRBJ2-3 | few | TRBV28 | CASSFAGLSRTDTQYF
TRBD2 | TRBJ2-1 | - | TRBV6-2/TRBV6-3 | CASSLLAGNQNPYNEQFF
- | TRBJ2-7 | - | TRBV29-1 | CSVEDQGRSYEQYF
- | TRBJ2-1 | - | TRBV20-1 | CSARLGYEQFF
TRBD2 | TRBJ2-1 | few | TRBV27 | CATAWTSEYNEQFF
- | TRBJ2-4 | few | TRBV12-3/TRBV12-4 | CASSLRGSGKNIQYF
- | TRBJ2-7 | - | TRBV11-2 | CASSLEVGRGYEQYF
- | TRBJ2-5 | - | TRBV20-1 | CSAPPRQRETQYF
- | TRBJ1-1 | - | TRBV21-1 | CACSKARGRLSEAFF
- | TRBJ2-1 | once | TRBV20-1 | CSAASGSATYNEQFF